The next 27 T cell receptor beta chains were all read from a single sample in a study of blood T cell repertoires in COVID-19. The method was immunoSEQ multiplex PCR; TCRdb's version includes in-frame clones alone and lacks a portion of them. Among over 150,000 clones listed, about 86% were seen once. The material sequenced was peripheral blood. Receptor source: a man aged 50 or older with active or convalescent COVID-19.

The genes are TRBV20-1 and TRBJ2-2; possibly TRBD1 for D (6 bases). Germline CDR1 and CDR2: DFQATT and SNEGSKA (reference sequence). CDR3 length: 15 residues. Between the trimmed V and J ends, which lost 3 bases and 0 bases, there was a span of 11 bases. The DNA of the CDR3 is TGCAGTGCTAGTGGGGGACATTCGAACACCGGGGAGCTGTTTTTT. Residues: CSASGGHSNTGELFF.

This rearrangement joins TRBV6-4 to TRBJ1-2; TRBD1 might be the D (6 bases). The V end was cut by 6 bases, the J end by 1 base, with 9 bases between. Germline V gene data show CDR1 as MRHNA and CDR2 as SNTAGT. The CDR3 loop spans 13 amino acids. The CDR3 loop reads CASRQGYNYGYTF. CDR3 DNA sequence: TGTGCCAGCAGACAGGGATATAACTATGGCTACACCTTC.

The rearrangement links TRBV11-2 to TRBJ2-2; possible D gene TRBD2, 5 bases. Germline lookup yields CDR1 SGHAT and CDR2 FQNNGV. The V end was cut by 4 bases, the J end by 7 bases, with 13 bases between. The CDR3 sequence is 14 residues long. CDR3 sequence reads: CASSYRFAGGELFF. CDR3 DNA: TGTGCCAGCAGCTACCGGTTTGCGGGCGGGGAGCTGTTTTTT.

The chain carries TRBV5-1 and TRBJ2-3; 9 bases align to TRBD1. CDR1 is SGHRS, CDR2 YFSETQ, per germline. Losses at the gene ends were 7 bases for V and 5 bases for J; bases not matched to a gene: 8. This CDR3 has 14 amino acids. CDR3 amino acids: CASHPGTGKDTQYF. DNA for the CDR3: TGCGCCAGCCACCCCGGGACAGGGAAAGATACGCAGTATTTT.

This chain's CDR3 is CASSVGDTIYGYTF. CDR3 coding DNA: TGTGCCAGCAGCGTAGGGGACACCATCTATGGCTACACCTTC. J is TRBJ1-2 and V is TRBV9; possible D gene TRBD1, 6 bases. Per germline, CDR1 SGDLS and CDR2 YYNGEE. Trimming left V 0 bases short and J 4 bases short, with 10 bases between. This CDR3 region has 14 residues.

The chain carries TRBV6-5 and TRBJ1-6; 9 nucleotides agree with TRBD1. The CDR3 sequence is 14 residues long. Germline V lookup: CDR1 MNHEY, CDR2 SVGAGI. With V trimmed by 6 bases and J by 10 bases, 7 bases remained unmatched. CDR3 sequence: CASSLRQGGSPLHF. The DNA for the CDR3 is TGTGCCAGCAGCCTCCGACAGGGGGGATCACCCCTCCACTTT.

V gene TRBV27 combines with J gene TRBJ2-2; D is uncertain. Trimming removed 3 bases at V and 10 bases at J, with 15 bases between. The CDR3 covers 14 residues. CDR1 is MNHEY, CDR2 SMNVEV, per germline (reference sequence). The CDR3 here is CASSFSNRAEELFF. The CDR3 region has the DNA TGTGCCAGCAGTTTTTCAAACCGAGCTGAGGAGCTGTTTTTT.

The CDR3 here is CAWGGTGVNEQYF. The CDR3 DNA follows: TGTGCCTGGGGAGGGACAGGGGTCAACGAGCAGTACTTC. The chain couples TRBV30 to TRBJ2-7, with 10 bases matching TRBD1. Trimming cost V 5 bases and J 5 bases; bases outside gene matches: 6. The CDR3 length is 13 residues. Germline V gives CDR1 GTSNPN, CDR2 SVGIG (reference sequence). Complete variable domain (other parts from reference TRBV30 and TRBJ2-7): SQTIHQWPATLVQPVGSPLSLECTVEGTSNPNLYWYRQAAGRGLQLLFYSVGIGQISSEVPQNLSASRPQDRQFILSSKKLLLSDSGFYLCAWGGTGVNEQYFGPGTRLTVT.

CDR3 nucleotide sequence: TGTGCCAGCAGGGCACAGGGTGACTATGGCTACACCTTC. This sequence encodes CASRAQGDYGYTF. The gene calls are TRBV2 and TRBJ1-2; TRBD1 might be the D (6 bases). The germline V gene has CDR1 SNHLY and CDR2 FYNNEI. With 6 bases removed from V and 3 bases from J, the gap between germline ends came to 11 bases. The length of the CDR3 is 13 residues.

V and J are TRBV7-9 and TRBJ2-4; 9 bases map to TRBD1. CDR3 size: 17 residues. Germline CDR1 is SEHNR and CDR2 is FQNEAQ (reference sequence). V lost 3 bases and J lost 5; bases outside the gene matches: 11. This chain's CDR3 is CASSFLRTGDRENIQYF. CDR3 DNA sequence: TGTGCCAGCAGCTTTTTAAGAACCGGGGACAGGGAAAACATTCAGTACTTC.

This chain links TRBV6-4 with TRBJ1-1; TRBD1 matches at 10 bases. CDR1 MRHNA and CDR2 SNTAGT come from the germline V gene. This CDR3 comprises 15 residues. V shed 6 bases and J 0 bases; nucleotides not matched to a gene: 4. The CDR3 sequence: CASRGTGALNTEAFF. DNA for the CDR3: TGTGCCAGCAGGGGGACAGGGGCCCTGAACACTGAAGCTTTCTTT.

This clone was observed a handful of times. This sequence joins TRBV12-5 and TRBJ1-1, with a tentative D call TRBD1 (6 bases). Germline values: CDR1 LGHNT, CDR2 FRNRAP. The CDR3 extends over 14 amino acids. V lost 6 bases to trimming and J lost 0 bases, with 11 bases between them. The DNA of the CDR3 is TGTGCTAGTGGCCCCACAGGGATGAACACTGAAGCTTTCTTT. Its translation is CASGPTGMNTEAFF.

In its sample, this clone was seen a few times. The V gene is TRBV7-7, the J gene TRBJ2-3; a possible D gene is TRBD1 (6 bases). Per the germline V gene, CDR1 is SSHAT and CDR2 is FNYEAQ (reference sequence). This CDR3 is built from 14 residues. V was clipped by 4 bases and J by 4 bases, with 12 bases between them. The chain's CDR3 is CASSSNPGADTQYF. CDR3 bases: TGTGCCAGCAGCTCGAACCCAGGGGCAGATACGCAGTATTTT. Supplemented by reference TRBV7-7 and TRBJ2-3, the full variable domain reads GAGVSQSPRYKVTKRGQDVTLRCDPISSHATLYWYQQALGQGPEFLTYFNYEAQPDKSGLPSDRFSAERPEGSISTLTIQRTEQRDSAMYRCASSSNPGADTQYFGPGTRLTVL.

The chain recombines TRBV28 with TRBJ1-3; D is unresolved. The CDR3 is made up of 16 amino acids. V was trimmed by 4 bases and J by 0 bases, leaving 13 bases between them. CDR1 and CDR2 from the germline V gene are MDHEN and SYDVKM. CDR3 bases: TGTGCCAGCAGTTCCCCCCAGACACTCTCTGGAAACACCATATATTTT. Residues: CASSSPQTLSGNTIYF.

V is TRBV19 and J is TRBJ1-2; TRBD1 agrees at 7 bases. Losses at the gene ends were 7 bases for V and 4 bases for J; bases not matched to a gene: 12. The CDR3 has 15 residues. Germline loops: CDR1 LNHDA, CDR2 SQIVND (reference sequence). The CDR3 DNA reads TGTGCCAGTAAAGAACAGGGGACCCTTGGCTATGGCTACACCTTC. Translated: CASKEQGTLGYGYTF.

This sequence joins TRBV18 and TRBJ2-7; D possibly corresponds to TRBD1 (6 bases). The V end was cut by 5 bases, the J end by 0 bases, with 17 bases between. CDR1 is KGHSH and CDR2 is LQKENI in the germline V gene. CDR3 length: 16 amino acids. In nucleotides, the CDR3 is TGTGCCAGCTCAGCTCGGACAGAGAAGAACTCCTACGAGCAGTACTTC. It is translated as CASSARTEKNSYEQYF.

This chain joins TRBV11-2 and TRBJ1-3, with 7 bases fitting TRBD1. The J segment lost 0 bases and the V segment lost 5 bases, leaving 4 bases of the junction unmatched. In germline, CDR1 is SGHAT, CDR2 FQNNGV. The CDR3 consists of 15 residues. This CDR3 is CASSPRGSSGNTIYF. In DNA, the CDR3 is TGTGCCAGCAGCCCCAGGGGGAGCTCTGGAAACACCATATATTTT.

The rearrangement links TRBV20-1 to TRBJ2-7; 10 nucleotides line up with TRBD1. Germline CDR1 is DFQATT and CDR2 is SNEGSKA (reference sequence). V trimming: 3 bases; J trimming: 7 bases; junction bases outside the gene matches: 12. CDR3 size: 15 residues. The DNA of the CDR3 is TGCAGTGCTAGTCTTTCGGGACAGGGGCAGGGTGAGCAGTACTTC. Its translation: CSASLSGQGQGEQYF.

This clone was seen a single time. The chain uses TRBV30 and TRBJ1-5, with D maybe TRBD1 (6 bases). Looked up from germline, CDR1 is GTSNPN and CDR2 is SVGIG (reference sequence). This CDR3 is built from 15 residues. V was clipped by 0 bases and J by 0 bases, with 9 bases between them. DNA for the CDR3: TGTGCCTGGAGTGTAGGGGGGGTTAGCAATCAGCCCCAGCATTTT. It translates to CAWSVGGVSNQPQHF.

This sequence joins TRBV20-1 and TRBJ1-2; D remains ambiguous. The CDR3 sequence is 9 residues long. Germline V lookup: CDR1 DFQATT, CDR2 SNEGSKA (reference sequence). The germline V and J ends were trimmed by 6 bases and 8 bases, with 7 bases remaining between them. The CDR3 protein is CSAGVGYTF. The CDR3, as DNA: TGCAGTGCCGGAGTAGGCTACACCTTC.

The rearrangement joins TRBV30 to TRBJ1-2; no firm D call. CDR3 length: 13 amino acids. Germline loops: CDR1 GTSNPN, CDR2 SVGIG (reference sequence). V was cut by 1 base and J by 3 bases, with 9 bases left in between. CDR3 loop: CAWSEMGHYGYTF. The CDR3 nucleotides are TGTGCCTGGAGTGAGATGGGCCACTATGGCTACACCTTC.

The chain recombines TRBV7-9 with TRBJ2-5, with D possibly being TRBD1 (5 bases). Trimming took off 3 bases at V and 1 base at J, with 9 bases between the two ends. The CDR3 length is 14 residues. In germline, CDR1 is SEHNR, CDR2 FQNEAQ (reference sequence). DNA for the CDR3: TGTGCCAGCAGCTTCTCACAGGCCCAAGAGACCCAGTACTTC. This gives the protein CASSFSQAQETQYF.

V gene TRBV15 combines with J gene TRBJ1-2; a possible D gene is TRBD1 (5 bases). The CDR3 spans 16 residues. With 5 bases removed from V and 6 bases from J, the gap between germline ends came to 22 bases. The germline V gene has CDR1 LNHNV and CDR2 YYDKDF (reference sequence). The CDR3 DNA reads as TGTGCCACCAGCGACAACCGGGACTATCAAGGTCATGGCTACACCTTC. It codes for CATSDNRDYQGHGYTF.

The rearrangement uses TRBV10-3 and TRBJ1-1; tentative D call: TRBD1 (6 bases). The germline V gene has CDR1 ENHRY and CDR2 SYGVKD. Trimming removed 10 bases at V and 6 bases at J, with 18 bases between. CDR3 length: 13 residues. CDR3 in DNA: TGTGCCACCACTCCTGAGGGGGTTGCTGAAGCTTTCTTT. Residues: CATTPEGVAEAFF.

The CDR3 protein is CASSLMGAGGEKLFF. In DNA, the CDR3 is TGTGCCAGCAGCCTAATGGGGGCAGGTGGTGAAAAACTGTTTTTT. The chain recombines TRBV6-5 with TRBJ1-4; TRBD1 might be the D (6 bases). CDR3 length: 15 amino acids. Germline lookup yields CDR1 MNHEY and CDR2 SVGAGI. V lost 6 bases, J lost 7 bases, and 18 bases lay in between.

This clone came up a few times. The rearrangement uses TRBV27 and TRBJ2-1; possible D gene TRBD2, 6 bases. V was pared by 5 bases and J by 6 bases, with 20 bases between. Germline V gives CDR1 MNHEY, CDR2 SMNVEV (reference sequence). The CDR3 is 16 amino acids. In DNA, the CDR3 is TGTGCCAGCAGTCCCCTACTCGGGGGTGGAAGCAATGAGCAGTTCTTC. Its protein is CASSPLLGGGSNEQFF.

At least ten counts were recorded for this clone. The chain recombines TRBV7-2 with TRBJ2-7, with a possible D match to TRBD1 (5 bases). Trimming pared 3 bases from V and 5 bases from J, leaving 11 bases between. Germline assignment: CDR1 SGHTA and CDR2 FQGNSA. The CDR3 contains 13 residues. The CDR3 DNA follows: TGTGCCAGCAGCTTGGTAGGGGCGGACGAGCAGTACTTC. Protein sequence: CASSLVGADEQYF.